One sample yielded the 20 T cell receptor beta chains listed below, sequenced in a study of identical twins (dated by TCRdb to 2016 to 2018). Libraries were built with 5' RACE. Sequenced using an Illumina HiSeq 2000. Starting from the raw public reads, TCRdb applied fastp trimming at Q25, assembled clones with MiXCR and retained in-frame beta chains. Here each entry gathers all rows of one CDR3 protein and keeps the most common genes and DNA. Counted in this sample were some 900,000 distinct CDR3 sequences; 12% of them appeared once. In total, the top ten clones hold around 1.5% of the sample. These same data were also listed under a study on yellow fever vaccine responses in identical twins.

The material sequenced was PBMCs. These receptors were taken from a woman aged 18-29 years in good health.

The V gene is TRBV20-1, the J gene TRBJ2-3; the D is unclear. Germline loops: CDR1 DFQATT, CDR2 SNEGSKA (reference sequence). V was cut by 7 bases and J by 0 bases, with 11 bases left in between. The CDR3 spans 13 residues. The CDR3 DNA is TGCAGTGTTAGTCGCCAGAGCACAGATACGCAGTATTTT. This translates into CSVSRQSTDTQYF.

The chain is built from TRBV6-5 and TRBJ1-6; D is unclear. Trimming removed 2 bases at V and 6 bases at J, with 11 bases between. Germline V gene sequence: CDR1 MNHEY, CDR2 SVGAGI. CDR3 length equals 15 residues. The CDR3 coding sequence is TGTGCCAGCAGTTACCGCGGCCAGGTTAATTCACCCCTCCACTTT. It specifies CASSYRGQVNSPLHF.

CDR3 DNA sequence: TGTGCCAGCAGCTCCGACAGGATGGCAGGAAACACCATATATTTT. This encodes CASSSDRMAGNTIYF. The V and J genes are TRBV7-8 and TRBJ1-3; D perhaps matches TRBD1 (6 bases). The germline CDR1 and CDR2 sequences are SGHVS and FQNEAQ. This CDR3 region has 15 residues. Trimming took 4 bases from V and 4 from J, leaving 14 bases between them.

This clonotype was recorded a few times. This rearrangement joins TRBV10-3 to TRBJ2-4; a possible D gene is TRBD2 (6 bases). Germline V CDR1 and CDR2: ENHRY, SYGVKD. CDR3 length: 20 amino acids. Trimming shortened V by 0 bases and J by 2 bases, and 23 bases separated the two germline ends. The CDR3 DNA sequence: TGTGCCATCAGTGAGTCGGGGTCCGCCAAGCGGCGGGGTTCCAAAAACATTCAGTACTTC. Residues: CAISESGSAKRRGSKNIQYF.

The V and J genes are TRBV4-1 and TRBJ2-4; the match to TRBD2 covers 7 bases. This CDR3 is built from 17 residues. In germline, CDR1 is MGHRA, CDR2 YSYEKL. The V gene end was trimmed by 0 bases and the J gene end by 1 base; junction bases not matched to a gene: 6. CDR3 DNA sequence: TGCGCCAGCAGCCAAGAGGGAGGGGCCAGGGCCAAAAACATTCAGTACTTC. It encodes CASSQEGGARAKNIQYF.

This clonotype was detected ten times or more. The chain has TRBV15 and TRBJ1-5; no definite D call. V lost 1 base, J lost 0 bases, and 10 bases lay in between. Germline assignment: CDR1 LNHNV and CDR2 YYDKDF (reference sequence). The CDR3 length is 16 residues. The CDR3 protein is CATSRALTDSNQPQHF. In nucleotides, the CDR3 is TGTGCCACCAGCAGAGCCCTGACGGATAGCAATCAGCCCCAGCATTTT. Combining the CDR3 with reference TRBV15 and TRBJ1-5 gives the whole variable domain DAMVIQNPRYQVTQFGKPVTLSCSQTLNHNVMYWYQQKSSQAPKLLFHYYDKDFNNEADTPDNFQSRRPNTSFCFLDIRSPGLGDTAMYLCATSRALTDSNQPQHFGDGTRLSIL.

This clonotype was found many times. The rearrangement links TRBV6-1 to TRBJ1-2, with TRBD1 matching over 7 bases. The CDR3 has 13 amino acids. From germline, CDR1 is MNHNS and CDR2 SASEGT. The V and J ends lost 6 bases and 7 bases, in that order; junction bases with no gene match: 8. CDR3 in amino acids: CASRPTGKAGYTF. The CDR3 nucleotides read TGTGCCAGCAGACCGACAGGGAAAGCTGGCTACACCTTC.

At least ten counts were recorded for this clonotype. The rearrangement joins TRBV7-9 to TRBJ2-1, with TRBD1 matching over 11 bases. In germline, CDR1 is SEHNR, CDR2 FQNEAQ (reference sequence). With V trimmed by 7 bases and J by 7 bases, 6 bases remained unmatched. The CDR3 extends over 14 amino acids. CDR3 amino acids: CASTDRGPGNEQFF. In nucleotides, the CDR3 is TGTGCCAGCACGGACAGGGGGCCGGGGAATGAGCAGTTCTTC. The entire variable domain, with the rest obtained from reference TRBV7-9 and TRBJ2-1, is as follows: DTGVSQNPRHKITKRGQNVTFRCDPISEHNRLYWYRQTLGQGPEFLTYFQNEAQLEKSRLLSDRFSAERPKGSFSTLEIQRTEQGDSAMYLCASTDRGPGNEQFFGPGTRLTVL.

This clonotype has a handful of counts. The CDR3 DNA sequence: TGTGCCAGCAGTGAAACTAGCGGGCCATACAATGAGCAGTTCTTC. Translation: CASSETSGPYNEQFF. This sequence joins TRBV2 and TRBJ2-1; TRBD2 matches 9 bases. The germline gives CDR1 SNHLY, CDR2 FYNNEI. This CDR3 is 15 amino acids long. V dropped 2 bases and J dropped 4; count of bases not matched to a gene: 3.

The sample holds a few counts of this clonotype. The chain combines TRBV3-1 with TRBJ2-3; 7 nucleotides match TRBD1. V lost 5 bases and J lost 0; bases outside the gene matches: 5. The length of the CDR3 is 15 residues. CDR1 is LGHDT and CDR2 is YNNKEL in the germline V gene (reference sequence). For the CDR3, the DNA is TGTGCCAGCAGCAAAGGGGGCCTTAGCACAGATACGCAGTATTTT. Translating it yields CASSKGGLSTDTQYF.

A few counts support this clonotype. This sequence joins TRBV5-1 and TRBJ2-1; D gene unclear. Germline CDR1 SGHRS, CDR2 YFSETQ. V was pared by 0 bases and J by 5 bases, with 12 bases between. The CDR3 sequence is 15 residues long. The CDR3 reads CASSLEAMSNNEQFF. The CDR3 DNA follows: TGCGCCAGCAGCTTGGAAGCTATGTCCAACAATGAGCAGTTCTTC.

This chain joins TRBV2 and TRBJ1-2; D unresolved. Per germline, CDR1 SNHLY and CDR2 FYNNEI. This CDR3 is 11 amino acids long. V was trimmed by 1 base and J by 10 bases, leaving 7 bases between them. The CDR3 bases are TGTGCCAGCAGTGAAGTAATTTTCTACACCTTC. Translating gives CASSEVIFYTF.

There are many counts of this clonotype. V and J are TRBV24-1 and TRBJ2-1; no clear D. The V gene lost 10 bases and the J gene lost 8 bases, with 11 bases spanning the gap. Germline V gene sequence: CDR1 KGHDR, CDR2 SFDVKD. The CDR3 spans 11 residues. DNA of the CDR3: TGTGCCACGGGTCAATACGATGAGCAGTTCTTC. Its translation is CATGQYDEQFF.

This clonotype came up many times. This chain uses TRBV19 with TRBJ2-1, with 9 positions matching TRBD2. This CDR3 comprises 12 residues. CDR1 and CDR2 (germline): LNHDA, SQIVND (reference sequence). Trimming at V came to 10 bases and at J to 4 bases, leaving 2 bases not matched to a gene. The CDR3 DNA follows: TGTGCCACCAGCGGGGGGTACAATGAGCAGTTCTTC. It codes for CATSGGYNEQFF. Supplemented by reference TRBV19 and TRBJ2-1, the full variable domain reads DGGITQSPKYLFRKEGQNVTLSCEQNLNHDAMYWYRQDPGQGLRLIYYSQIVNDFQKGDIAEGYSVSREKKESFPLTVTSAQKNPTAFYLCATSGGYNEQFFGPGTRLTVL.

V and J are TRBV4-2 and TRBJ2-3; the D is unclear. The CDR3 consists of 12 residues. Germline CDR1 and CDR2: LGHNA and YNFKEQ. Trimming left V 4 bases short and J 9 bases short, with 11 bases between. The CDR3 DNA is TGTGCCAGCAGCCGCGACGGACCCACGCAGTATTTT. This encodes CASSRDGPTQYF.

This clonotype was detected only a few times. The rearrangement links TRBV3-1 to TRBJ1-4; no clear D gene. CDR1 and CDR2 from the germline V gene are LGHDT and YNNKEL (reference sequence). CDR3 length equals 11 residues. V was cut by 5 bases and J by 4 bases, with 2 bases left in between. The CDR3 sequence is CASSNNEKLFF. The CDR3 region has the DNA TGTGCCAGCAGCAATAATGAAAAACTGTTTTTT. The full variable domain, with the rest looked up from reference TRBV3-1 and TRBJ1-4, is DTAVSQTPKYLVTQMGNDKSIKCEQNLGHDTMYWYKQDSKKFLKIMFSYNNKELIINETVPNRFSPKSPDKAHLNLHINSLELGDSAVYFCASSNNEKLFFGSGTQLSVL.

This clonotype was seen more than once but under ten times. The rearrangement joins TRBV10-3 to TRBJ2-1, with D uncertain. V lost 0 bases and J lost 4, with 10 bases in between. Germline V gene lookup returns CDR1 ENHRY and CDR2 SYGVKD. This CDR3 has 15 amino acids. CDR3 residues: CAISESGLDYNEQFF. CDR3 coding DNA: TGTGCCATCAGTGAGTCTGGGCTGGATTACAATGAGCAGTTCTTC.

The chain recombines TRBV24-1 with TRBJ2-3; D is possibly TRBD1 (6 bases). Trimming cost V 6 bases and J 1 base, with 13 bases left between them. The CDR3 has 15 amino acids. The germline V gene has CDR1 KGHDR and CDR2 SFDVKD. The CDR3 bases are TGTGCCACCAGTATCGCAGGGGCGGGCACAGATACGCAGTATTTT. Translated, it gives CATSIAGAGTDTQYF.

The chain is built from TRBV4-1 and TRBJ2-7; D remains ambiguous. This CDR3 contains 13 residues. Between the trimmed V and J ends, which lost 0 bases and 3 bases, there was a span of 6 bases. The germline V gene has CDR1 MGHRA and CDR2 YSYEKL. CDR3 residues: CASSQDHSYEQYF. The CDR3 region has the DNA TGCGCCAGCAGCCAAGATCACAGCTACGAGCAGTACTTC.

This clonotype came up a few times. This chain connects TRBV9 to TRBJ2-7; TRBD2 matches at 10 bases. The CDR3 length is 14 residues. Germline CDR1 reads SGDLS; CDR2 reads YYNGEE. V lost 4 bases, J lost 3 bases, and 4 bases stayed unmatched. CDR3 region: CASSPRLAGYEQYF. The CDR3 coding sequence is TGTGCCAGCAGCCCCCGACTAGCGGGCTACGAGCAGTACTTC.